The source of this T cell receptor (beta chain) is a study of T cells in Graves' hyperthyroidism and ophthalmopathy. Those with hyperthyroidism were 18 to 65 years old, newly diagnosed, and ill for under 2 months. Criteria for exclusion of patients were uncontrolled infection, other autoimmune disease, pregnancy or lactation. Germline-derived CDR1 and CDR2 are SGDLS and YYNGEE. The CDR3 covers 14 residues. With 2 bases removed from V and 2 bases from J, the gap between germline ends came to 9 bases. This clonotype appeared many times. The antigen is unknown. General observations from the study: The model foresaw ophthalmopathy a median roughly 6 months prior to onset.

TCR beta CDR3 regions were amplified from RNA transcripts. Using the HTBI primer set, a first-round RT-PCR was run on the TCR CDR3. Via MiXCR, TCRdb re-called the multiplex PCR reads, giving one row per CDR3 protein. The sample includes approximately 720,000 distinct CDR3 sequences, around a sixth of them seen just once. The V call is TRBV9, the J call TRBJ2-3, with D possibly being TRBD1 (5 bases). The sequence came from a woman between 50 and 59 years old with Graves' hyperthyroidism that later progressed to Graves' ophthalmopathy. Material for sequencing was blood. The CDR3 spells CASSVQGHTDTQYF. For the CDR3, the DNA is TGTGCCAGCAGCGTTCAGGGCCACACAGATACGCAGTATTTT.